The present T cell receptor (beta chain) was sequenced within a study of T cells in Graves' hyperthyroidism and ophthalmopathy. Findings and limits, study-wide: Within blood appeared most thyroid clonotypes that had expanded above 0.001.

In its sample, this clonotype was seen many times. The target antigen is unknown. At one of its ends the junction is not consistent with the germline gene, which may arise from a read error. Amplification targeted TCR beta CDR3 regions from RNA transcripts. The TCR CDR3 was amplified in a first-round RT-PCR using the HTBI primer set. Via MiXCR, TCRdb re-called the multiplex PCR reads, giving one row per CDR3 protein. This table holds approximately 510,000 distinct CDR3 sequences, 35% to 50% found once. The CDR3 contains 13 residues. The germline V gene encodes CDR1 SGHRS and CDR2 YFSETQ. The gene calls are TRBV5-1 and TRBJ1-2, with 9 bases fitting TRBD1. The receptor was isolated from an adult woman with Graves' disease, either hyperthyroidism or ophthalmopathy (not recorded which). Sequenced sample: peripheral blood or thyroid tissue (not recorded which). CDR3 sequence (DNA): TGTGCCAGCAGTTTGGGGACAGGGTATGGCTACACCTTC. Translated, it gives CASSLGTGYGYTF.